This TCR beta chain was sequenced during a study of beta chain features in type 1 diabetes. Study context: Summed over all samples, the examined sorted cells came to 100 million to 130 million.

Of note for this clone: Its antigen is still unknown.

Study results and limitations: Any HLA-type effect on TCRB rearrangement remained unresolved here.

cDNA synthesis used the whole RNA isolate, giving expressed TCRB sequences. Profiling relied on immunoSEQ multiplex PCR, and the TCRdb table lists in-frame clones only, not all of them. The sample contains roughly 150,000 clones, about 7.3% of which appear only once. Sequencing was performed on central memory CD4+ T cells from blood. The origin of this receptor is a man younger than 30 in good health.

CDR3 amino acids: CASTFGGVADTQYF. For the CDR3, the DNA is TGTGCCAGCACCTTCGGGGGGGTGGCAGATACGCAGTATTTT. This chain connects TRBV11-2 to TRBJ2-3; 8 nucleotides agree with TRBD2. The CDR3 has 14 residues. The V segment lost 7 bases and the J segment 4 bases; nucleotides outside the gene matches: 7. Germline CDR1 is SGHAT and CDR2 is FQNNGV.